The 9 T cell receptor beta chains listed next were all sequenced from one sample in a study of blood T cells in healthy people across ages. The use of a sample-barcoded 5' primer and a J-beta primer mix characterized a second PCR of roughly 6 to 11 cycles. TCRdb independently ran MiXCR on the 5' RACE reads; one entry per CDR3 protein. The repertoire holds approximately 780,000 distinct CDR3 sequences, with approximately 24% as singletons. These data are also associated with another study on T cells of mothers and their children.

The sequencing sample was made of blood. The receptor source for this set is a boy aged 10-17 years in good health.

DNA for the CDR3: TGCGCCAGCAGCTTGTTGGGGGACGACACCTACGAGCAGTACTTC. Translating gives CASSLLGDDTYEQYF. V usage is TRBV5-1 and J usage is TRBJ2-7, with D perhaps being TRBD1 or TRBD2 (5 bases each). CDR3 length: 15 amino acids. With 1 base removed from V and 2 bases from J, the gap between germline ends came to 13 bases. CDR1 SGHRS and CDR2 YFSETQ come from the germline V gene.

The chain joins TRBV20-1 to TRBJ2-3; unclear D gene. The CDR3 is made up of 14 amino acids. The germline V gene has CDR1 DFQATT and CDR2 SNEGSKA (reference sequence). V was clipped by 3 bases and J by 0 bases, with 10 bases between them. CDR3 in DNA: TGCAGTGCTAGCTGGCTGACTAGCACAGATACGCAGTATTTT. It specifies CSASWLTSTDTQYF.

In its sample, this clonotype was seen a few times. The V call is TRBV29-1, the J call TRBJ2-7; TRBD1 matches 11 bases. Germline V CDR1 and CDR2: SQVTM, ANQGSEA. The CDR3 length is 13 residues. Trimming took 4 bases from V and 6 from J; bases not matched to a gene: 5. CDR3 DNA sequence: TGCAGCGTTGTCAGGGGACAGGGGGGCGAGCAGTACTTC. Translated, it gives CSVVRGQGGEQYF.

The chain joins TRBV7-3 to TRBJ2-2; D not certain. The CDR3 runs 13 residues. Germline CDR1 reads SGHTA; CDR2 reads FQGTGA. The V end lost 2 bases, the J end lost 7 bases, and 8 bases lay between the germline ends. CDR3 amino acids: CASSLELGGELFF. DNA for the CDR3: TGTGCCAGCAGCTTAGAGTTAGGCGGGGAGCTGTTTTTT.

Only a few counts were recorded for this clonotype. The junction departs from the called germline gene at one end, perhaps through a read error. This chain connects TRBV3-1 to TRBJ2-5, with TRBD2 identical over 11 bases. CDR1 and CDR2 (germline): LGHDT, YNNKEL (reference sequence). The CDR3 has 14 amino acids. CDR3 coding DNA: TGTGCCAGCTCCGGGACTAGCGGTTACAATGAGCGGTTCTTC. Translated: CASSGTSGYNERFF.

The chain joins TRBV10-3 to TRBJ2-7, with D possibly matching TRBD1 (6 bases). Germline assignment: CDR1 ENHRY and CDR2 SYGVKD. The CDR3 has 12 residues. Trimming removed 6 bases at V and 5 bases at J, with 11 bases between. The CDR3: CAIRRTDDEQYF. CDR3 sequence (DNA): TGTGCCATCAGAAGGACAGATGACGAGCAGTACTTC.

This clonotype was picked up a small number of times. This chain uses TRBV28 with TRBJ2-2; the D gene could be TRBD1 or TRBD2 (5 bases each). V gave up 6 bases and J gave up 2 bases, with 13 bases separating them. Per germline, CDR1 MDHEN and CDR2 SYDVKM. The CDR3 is made up of 15 amino acids. CDR3 in amino acids: CASSARDLNTGELFF. Here the CDR3 DNA reads TGTGCCAGCAGCGCCCGGGACCTTAACACCGGGGAGCTGTTTTTT.

This clonotype occurred a few times. The chain employs TRBV6-6 and TRBJ1-1, with D maybe TRBD1 (6 bases). CDR3 length: 14 residues. Deletions cut 2 bases from V and 8 bases from J, with 15 bases between. Germline lookup yields CDR1 MNHNY and CDR2 SVGAGI (reference sequence). The chain's CDR3 is CASSYGTLLGEAFF. The CDR3 region has the DNA TGTGCCAGCAGTTACGGGACACTGTTAGGGGAAGCTTTCTTT.

This clonotype appeared a few times. The chain links TRBV11-2 to TRBJ2-7; 9 nucleotides match TRBD1. This CDR3 spans 15 amino acids. The V segment lost 6 bases and the J segment 3 bases; nucleotides outside the gene matches: 9. CDR1 SGHAT and CDR2 FQNNGV come from the germline V gene. The CDR3 sequence: CASSAGTGRVYEQYF. DNA of the CDR3: TGTGCCAGCAGTGCCGGGACAGGGAGAGTCTACGAGCAGTACTTC.